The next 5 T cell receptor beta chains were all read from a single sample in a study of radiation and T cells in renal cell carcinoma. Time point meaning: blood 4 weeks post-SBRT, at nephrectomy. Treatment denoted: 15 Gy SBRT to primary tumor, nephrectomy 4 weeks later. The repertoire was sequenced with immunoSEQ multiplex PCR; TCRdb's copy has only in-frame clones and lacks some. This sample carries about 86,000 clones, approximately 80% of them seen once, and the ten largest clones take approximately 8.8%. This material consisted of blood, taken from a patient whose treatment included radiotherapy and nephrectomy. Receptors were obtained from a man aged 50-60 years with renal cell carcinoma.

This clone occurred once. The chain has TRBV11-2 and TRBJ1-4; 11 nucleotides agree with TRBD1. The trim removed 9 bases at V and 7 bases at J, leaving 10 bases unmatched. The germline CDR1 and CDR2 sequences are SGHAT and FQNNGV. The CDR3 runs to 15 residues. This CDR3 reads CASNLGGTGGEKLFF. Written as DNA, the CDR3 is TGTGCCAGTAACCTCGGGGGGACAGGGGGTGAAAAACTGTTTTTT.

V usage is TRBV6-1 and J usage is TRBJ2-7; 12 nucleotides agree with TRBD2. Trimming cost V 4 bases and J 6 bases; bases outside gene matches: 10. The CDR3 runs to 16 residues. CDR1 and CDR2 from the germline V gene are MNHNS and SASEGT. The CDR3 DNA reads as TGTGCCAGCAGTGTTCTAGCGGGAGGGCCAGGTGGCGAGCAGTACTTC. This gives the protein CASSVLAGGPGGEQYF.

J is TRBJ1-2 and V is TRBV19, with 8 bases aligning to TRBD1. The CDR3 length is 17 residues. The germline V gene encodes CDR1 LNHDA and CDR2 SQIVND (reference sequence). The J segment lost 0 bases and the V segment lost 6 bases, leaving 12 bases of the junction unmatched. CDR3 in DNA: TGTGCCAGTAGCCCGGGACAGGCCTACCCTCCTAACTATGGCTACACCTTC. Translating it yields CASSPGQAYPPNYGYTF.

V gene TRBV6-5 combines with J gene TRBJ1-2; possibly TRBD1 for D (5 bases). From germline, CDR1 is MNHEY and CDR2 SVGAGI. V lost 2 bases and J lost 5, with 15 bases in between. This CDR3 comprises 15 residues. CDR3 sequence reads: CASSYNAGGGYGYTF. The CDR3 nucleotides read TGTGCCAGCAGTTACAATGCGGGGGGTGGGTATGGCTACACCTTC.

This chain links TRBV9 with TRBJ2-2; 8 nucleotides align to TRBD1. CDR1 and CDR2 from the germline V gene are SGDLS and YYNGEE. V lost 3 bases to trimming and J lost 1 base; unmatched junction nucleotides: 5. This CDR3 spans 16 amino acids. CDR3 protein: CASSESGTGNTGELFF. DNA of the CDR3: TGTGCCAGCAGCGAATCGGGGACAGGGAACACCGGGGAGCTGTTTTTT.